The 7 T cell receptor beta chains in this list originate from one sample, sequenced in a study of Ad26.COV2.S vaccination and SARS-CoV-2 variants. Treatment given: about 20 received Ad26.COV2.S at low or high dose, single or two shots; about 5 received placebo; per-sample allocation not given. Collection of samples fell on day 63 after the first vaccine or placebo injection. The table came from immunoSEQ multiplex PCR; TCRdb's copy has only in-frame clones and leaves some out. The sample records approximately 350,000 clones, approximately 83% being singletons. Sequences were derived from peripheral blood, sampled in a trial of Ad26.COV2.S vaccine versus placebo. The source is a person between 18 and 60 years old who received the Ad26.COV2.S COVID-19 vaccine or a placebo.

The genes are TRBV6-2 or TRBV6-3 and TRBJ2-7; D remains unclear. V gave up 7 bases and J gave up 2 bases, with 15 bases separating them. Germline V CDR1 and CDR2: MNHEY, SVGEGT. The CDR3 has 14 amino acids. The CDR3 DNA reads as TGTGCCAGCACCCCTCGGACGGAGCCCTACGAGCAGTACTTC. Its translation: CASTPRTEPYEQYF.

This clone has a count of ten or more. The CDR3 loop is CASSQGTGGRKQYF. CDR3 in DNA: TGTGCCAGCAGCCAAGGGACAGGGGGGCGCAAGCAGTACTTC. This sequence joins TRBV14 and TRBJ2-7; 10 nucleotides line up with TRBD1. The J segment lost 8 bases and the V segment lost 1 base, leaving 5 bases of the junction unmatched. The CDR3 consists of 14 residues. Germline V lookup: CDR1 SGHDN, CDR2 FVKESK. Full variable domain (remainder filled in from reference TRBV14 and TRBJ2-7): EAGVTQFPSHSVIEKGQTVTLRCDPISGHDNLYWYRRVMGKEIKFLLHFVKESKQDESGMPNNRFLAERTGGTYSTLKVQPAELEDSGVYFCASSQGTGGRKQYFGPGTRLTVT.

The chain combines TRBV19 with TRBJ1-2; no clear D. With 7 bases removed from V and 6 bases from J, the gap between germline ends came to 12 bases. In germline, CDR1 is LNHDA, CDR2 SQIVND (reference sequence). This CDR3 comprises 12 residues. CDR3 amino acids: CASNEGVDGYTF. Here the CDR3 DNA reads TGTGCCAGTAATGAAGGAGTTGATGGCTACACCTTC.

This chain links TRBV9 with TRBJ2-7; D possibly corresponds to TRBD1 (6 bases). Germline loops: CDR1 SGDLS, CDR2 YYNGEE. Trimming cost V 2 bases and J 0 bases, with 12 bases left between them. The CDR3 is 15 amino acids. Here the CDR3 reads CASSVAGVSSYEQYF. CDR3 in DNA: TGTGCCAGCAGCGTCGCAGGGGTAAGCTCCTACGAGCAGTACTTC.

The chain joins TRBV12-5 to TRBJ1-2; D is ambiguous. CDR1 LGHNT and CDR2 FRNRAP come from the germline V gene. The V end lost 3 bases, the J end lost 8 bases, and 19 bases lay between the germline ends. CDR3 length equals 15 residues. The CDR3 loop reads CASGFPRAFLEGYTF. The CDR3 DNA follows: TGTGCTAGTGGTTTCCCCCGGGCCTTTCTTGAGGGCTACACCTTC.

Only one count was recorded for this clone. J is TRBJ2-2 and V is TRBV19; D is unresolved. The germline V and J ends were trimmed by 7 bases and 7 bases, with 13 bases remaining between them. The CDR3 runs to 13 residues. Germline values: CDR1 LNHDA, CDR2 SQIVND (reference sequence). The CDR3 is CASTQVGGGELFF. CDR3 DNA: TGTGCCAGTACCCAAGTGGGCGGCGGGGAGCTGTTTTTT. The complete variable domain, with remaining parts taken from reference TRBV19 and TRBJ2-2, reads DGGITQSPKYLFRKEGQNVTLSCEQNLNHDAMYWYRQDPGQGLRLIYYSQIVNDFQKGDIAEGYSVSREKKESFPLTVTSAQKNPTAFYLCASTQVGGGELFFGEGSRLTVL.

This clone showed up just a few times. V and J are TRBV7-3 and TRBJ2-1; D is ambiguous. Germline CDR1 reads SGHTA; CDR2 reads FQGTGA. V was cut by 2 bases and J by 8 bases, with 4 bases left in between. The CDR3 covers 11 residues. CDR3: CASSLGDEQFF. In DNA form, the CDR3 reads TGTGCCAGCAGCTTAGGGGATGAGCAGTTCTTC.